This TCR beta chain was profiled in a study of patients and donors after allogeneic stem cell transplantation. CDR3 length: 14 amino acids. Trimming took 6 bases from V and 2 from J, leaving 13 bases between them. Looked up from germline, CDR1 is MNHEY and CDR2 is SVGAGI. This clonotype occurred many times. Using its own MiXCR run on the RT-PCR reads, TCRdb lists one record per CDR3 protein. The sample gives roughly 7,000 distinct CDR3 sequences, about 13% of which show up once; around half is in the top ten. The specimen was blood, either unsorted or a sorted T cell fraction (not recorded which). The J gene is TRBJ2-5, the V gene TRBV6-5; D not resolved. This TCR was recovered from a human donor who was either an allogeneic HSCT recipient or a stem cell or donor lymphocyte infusion donor (not recorded which). It is not recorded whose cells these are; they may come from a transplant donor. The CDR3 DNA reads as TGTGCCAGCAGCCGAAACCTTGATCAAGAGACCCAGTACTTC. Protein sequence: CASSRNLDQETQYF.